Listed below are T cell receptor beta chains from one sample, sequenced in a study of blood T cell repertoires in COVID-19. Some clones are missing from TCRdb's copy, which holds only in-frame ones; the method was immunoSEQ multiplex PCR. In the table there are around 300,000 clones, approximately 89% of which are singletons. Sequenced input: PBMCs or T cells enriched from blood (not recorded which). The receptors come from an older woman who had recovered from COVID-19. Both conserved end residues are part of each CDR3. The D gene is left open where the match is weak. Size is stated for part of the rows, as once, few or many counts, or as a class when the clone is expanded.

j_gene | len | d_gene | v_gene | abundance | CDR3nt | CDR3aa
TRBJ2-6 | 15 | NA | TRBV6-5 | NA | TGTGCCAGCAGTCGAAGAGCGGAAGGGGCCAACGTCCTGACTTTC | CASSRRAEGANVLTF
TRBJ2-3 | 15 | NA | TRBV7-3 | NA | TGTGCCAGCTCAGGGCGGAGTAGCACGACAGATACGCAGTATTTT | CASSGRSSTTDTQYF
TRBJ1-4 | 13 | TRBD1 | TRBV7-9 | NA | TGTGCCGAACAGGGGGGACTTAATGAAAAACTGTTTTTT | CAEQGGLNEKLFF
TRBJ2-5 | 13 | NA | TRBV6-5 | NA | TGTGCCAGCAGTTTAGGACTACCAGAGACCCAGTACTTC | CASSLGLPETQYF
TRBJ2-3 | 14 | TRBD1 | TRBV29-1 | NA | TGCAGCGTTGCAGGACAGGGGAGCACAGATACGCAGTATTTT | CSVAGQGSTDTQYF
TRBJ2-1 | 18 | TRBD2 | TRBV28 | NA | TGTGCCAGCAGTTTTCGTCCTAGCGGGAGGGCAGCCTACAATGAGCAGTTCTTC | CASSFRPSGRAAYNEQFF
TRBJ2-1 | 17 | NA | TRBV4-2 | NA | TGTGCCAGCAGCCAAGCCAGGGGTAGAGGCTCCTACAATGAGCAGTTCTTC | CASSQARGRGSYNEQFF
TRBJ1-4 | 13 | NA | TRBV13 | NA | TGTGCCAGCAGCCGCGCAACTAATGAAAAACTGTTTTTT | CASSRATNEKLFF
TRBJ1-6 | 15 | NA | TRBV5-1 | once | TGCGCCAGCAGCACCGACAGCTCCTATAATTCACCCCTCCACTTT | CASSTDSSYNSPLHF
TRBJ1-6 | 15 | TRBD1 | TRBV28 | once | TGTGCCAGCAGTTCCGGGACAGGGGGCGGATCACCCCTCCACTTT | CASSSGTGGGSPLHF
TRBJ2-7 | 17 | TRBD1 | TRBV4-1 | NA | TGCGCCAGCAGCCAAGATTATGGACAGGGGGTTAACTACGAGCAGTACTTC | CASSQDYGQGVNYEQYF
TRBJ1-1 | 15 | NA | TRBV18 | NA | TGTGCCAGCTCACCATCTCAGGGCGCCATCACTGAAGCTTTCTTT | CASSPSQGAITEAFF
TRBJ1-1 | 13 | NA | TRBV27 | few | TGTGCCAGCAGTATAACCGGGAGCCCTGAAGCTTTCTTT | CASSITGSPEAFF
TRBJ2-1 | 18 | TRBD2 | TRBV24-1 | NA | TGTGCCACCAGTGAGACAGGGGGGACTAGCGGACAGTACAATGAGCAGTTCTTC | CATSETGGTSGQYNEQFF
TRBJ2-1 | 16 | TRBD2 | TRBV7-9 | few | TGTGCCAGCAGCTTCAGGACTAGTCCGGGCTACAATGAGCAGTTCTTC | CASSFRTSPGYNEQFF
TRBJ2-3 | 14 | TRBD2 | TRBV6-5 | NA | TGTGCCAGTCGGACTAGCGGGGTATTAGATACGCAGTATTTT | CASRTSGVLDTQYF
TRBJ2-5 | 13 | NA | TRBV9 | NA | TGTGCCAGCAGCGTAACAGGGCAAGAGACCCAGTACTTC | CASSVTGQETQYF
TRBJ2-5 | 13 | TRBD1 | TRBV30 | once | TGTGCCTGGAGTGTAAACAGGGGAGAGACCCAGTACTTC | CAWSVNRGETQYF
TRBJ1-6 | 17 | TRBD1 | TRBV7-2 | NA | TGTGCCAGCAGGGGCCCGGGACAGAGCTCCTATAATTCACCCCTCCACTTT | CASRGPGQSSYNSPLHF
TRBJ1-6 | 15 | NA | TRBV6-1 | once | TGTGCCAGCAGTGAATTTCAGGGTGAGAATTCACCCCTCCACTTT | CASSEFQGENSPLHF
TRBJ2-1 | 18 | TRBD2 | TRBV6-2/TRBV6-3 | NA | TGTGCCAGCAGTTACTCTCCCCCAGCGGGAGGGATCTACAATGAGCAGTTCTTC | CASSYSPPAGGIYNEQFF
TRBJ1-5 | 13 | NA | TRBV7-9 | NA | TGTGCCAGCAGCTTACCGGGGATGCAGCCCCAGCATTTT | CASSLPGMQPQHF